A selection of T cell receptor beta chains follows, all from one sample in a study of T cells in tumors after PD-1 blockade. The method was immunoSEQ multiplex PCR; TCRdb's version includes in-frame clones alone and lacks a portion of them. The table has tens of thousands of clones, 80% seen once. Sample: PBMCs, taken before anti-PD-1 treatment. The receptor source for this set is a human donor with basal cell carcinoma. Both conserved end residues are part of each CDR3. Each record gives: J gene, V gene, CDR3 protein.

J: TRBJ1-6; V: TRBV2; CDR3: CASREGGDWSPLHF
J: TRBJ2-2; V: TRBV5-1; CDR3: CASRPGTGGTGELFF
J: TRBJ2-1; V: TRBV10-3; CDR3: CAISSPGTGGFGDSYNEQFF
J: TRBJ1-6; V: TRBV13; CDR3: CASSTTRGNSPLHF
J: TRBJ2-5; V: TRBV29-1; CDR3: CSARGDNKYQETQYF
J: TRBJ1-2; V: TRBV30; CDR3: CAWSVLHRYGYTF
J: TRBJ2-3; V: TRBV4-1; CDR3: CASKYSAGTDTQYF
J: TRBJ2-1; V: TRBV7-3; CDR3: CASSLRGGHYNEQFF
J: TRBJ2-1; V: TRBV11-3; CDR3: CASSPGGLAGGSSNEQFF
J: TRBJ2-1; V: TRBV6-2/TRBV6-3; CDR3: CASSYRAGDSYNEQFF
J: TRBJ2-1; V: TRBV20-1; CDR3: CSARIFGGPLF
J: TRBJ2-2; V: TRBV7-7; CDR3: CASSLGRANTGELFF
J: TRBJ1-2; V: TRBV20-1; CDR3: CSARAPDGYTF
J: TRBJ2-7; V: TRBV12-5; CDR3: CASGELQGREQYF
J: TRBJ2-1; V: TRBV12-3/TRBV12-4; CDR3: CASSLGQNNEQFF
J: TRBJ1-1; V: TRBV20-1; CDR3: CSALQGKAFF
J: TRBJ1-5; V: TRBV7-3; CDR3: CASSLTGNSNQPQHF
J: TRBJ1-3; V: TRBV30; CDR3: CAWRGPNSGNTIYF
J: TRBJ2-7; V: TRBV5-4; CDR3: CASSPTGGGSYEQYF
J: TRBJ2-7; V: TRBV18; CDR3: CASSQGQISSYEQYF
J: TRBJ2-7; V: TRBV3-1/TRBV3-2; CDR3: CASSGNYEQYF
J: TRBJ2-7; V: TRBV6-5; CDR3: CASSYSVWATYEQYF
J: TRBJ2-7; V: TRBV5-1; CDR3: CASSRQEGSYEQYF
J: TRBJ2-5; V: TRBV9; CDR3: CASSAGLQETQYF
J: TRBJ2-2; V: TRBV14; CDR3: CASSRTSLNTGELFF
J: TRBJ2-1; V: TRBV10-3; CDR3: CASRPSGDTHNEQFF
J: TRBJ2-2; V: TRBV18; CDR3: CASSPPGGTNTGELFF
J: TRBJ2-7; V: TRBV7-6; CDR3: CASSLATSGGYEQYF
J: TRBJ2-5; V: TRBV5-4; CDR3: CASSLEGGRETQYF
J: TRBJ2-5; V: TRBV7-2; CDR3: CASSLAASGGAGGTQYF
J: TRBJ2-1; V: TRBV6-6; CDR3: CASTNARNNEQFF
J: TRBJ2-7; V: TRBV5-1; CDR3: CASSLRGQGAYEQYF
J: TRBJ2-3; V: TRBV6-5; CDR3: CASRRQGVMKDTQYF
J: TRBJ2-3; V: TRBV11-1; CDR3: CASSLGRTSTDTQYF
J: TRBJ1-2; V: TRBV11-3; CDR3: CASSLNLLGQEDYGYTF
J: TRBJ1-3; V: TRBV15; CDR3: CATSRGGRVSGNTIYF
J: TRBJ1-1; V: TRBV3-1/TRBV3-2; CDR3: CASSQKGAAFF
J: TRBJ2-7; V: TRBV30; CDR3: CAWSRSGGSAQYF
J: TRBJ2-2; V: TRBV9; CDR3: CASKDRAGLSTGELFF
J: TRBJ2-7; V: TRBV7-9; CDR3: CASSLDPGGIYEQYF
J: TRBJ2-4; V: TRBV2; CDR3: CASRNKPYRGMGNIQYF